The sequence of this T cell receptor (beta chain) was determined in a study of blood T cell repertoires in COVID-19 (TCRdb year 2020). With respect to the entire study: The collaborator samples originated in the United States, Italy and Spain and spanned the acute and convalescent phases of COVID-19. The samples were drawn from the first 160 participants of the ongoing ImmuneRACE study and from 1,254 subjects provided by 6 global collaborators. Nearly every sample came with metadata listing a de-identified subject ID, COVID-19 status, age in years and sex. Where HLA class I and class II types were available, the types were taken from metadata supplied by the sample provider, not from assay-based typing. A freely available public database, intended as a resource for researchers studying the immune response to SARS-CoV-2, is where the repertoires were released. Subjects who had been exposed to COVID-19, were actively infected with it, or had recovered from it provided the deeply sampled blood TCRbeta repertoires that made up the dataset. The material from the prospective study consisted of cDNA or gDNA derived from T cells, B-cell-depleted T cells, or PBMCs. What the research found in general, with its limitations: The amount of clinical and demographic metadata varied by source and participant and was provided uncurated.

Including the terminal cysteine and phenylalanine, the CDR3 comprises 12 residues. Only the CDR3 DNA is retained, 36 bases long and in frame from the first base. V is reduced by 5 bases and J by 1 base, leaving a spacing of 5 bases between them. In the germline V gene, CDR1 corresponds to SGHNT and CDR2 to YENEEA. Collaborating institutions collected whole blood in K2EDTA tubes following their own protocols. For TCRbeta analysis, collaborator samples were shipped as frozen whole blood, as isolated PBMCs, or as DNA extracted from either sample type. Concerning this clone itself: What this receptor recognizes is not known. The record has no base qualities; no much larger clone is one base away.

The immunoSEQ Assay, a bias-controlled multiplex PCR, was used to amplify TCRbeta CDR3 regions from genomic DNA. The published analysis was carried out like this. The number of nucleated cells in each sample was estimated from the amplification of reference gene primers within the assay. To quantify the absolute abundance of each unique TCRbeta CDR3 rearrangement, sequence reads were collapsed and filtered. For each sample, productive Simpson clonality was calculated as the square root of Simpson's diversity index over productive rearrangements. TCRdb took this table from immuneACCESS and kept in-frame rearrangements with V and J called. Such tables lack part of the clones; where checked against another copy, unresolved V genes explain under half of the gap, and the rest is unexplained. That table gives V, J and clone size, and the DNA gave D and trimming. This sample is represented by about 230,000 clones; roughly 85% of them were singletons. Together, the top ten hold about 0.93% of the sample.

The sequenced sample was peripheral blood. The sequence derives from a man in his forties with acute or convalescent COVID-19. The chain was built from TRBV11-3 and TRBJ1-1, with no reliable assignment of the D segment. The sequence in DNA is TGTGCCAGCAGCCACACGAACACTGAAGCTTTCTTT. It translates as CASSHTNTEAFF.